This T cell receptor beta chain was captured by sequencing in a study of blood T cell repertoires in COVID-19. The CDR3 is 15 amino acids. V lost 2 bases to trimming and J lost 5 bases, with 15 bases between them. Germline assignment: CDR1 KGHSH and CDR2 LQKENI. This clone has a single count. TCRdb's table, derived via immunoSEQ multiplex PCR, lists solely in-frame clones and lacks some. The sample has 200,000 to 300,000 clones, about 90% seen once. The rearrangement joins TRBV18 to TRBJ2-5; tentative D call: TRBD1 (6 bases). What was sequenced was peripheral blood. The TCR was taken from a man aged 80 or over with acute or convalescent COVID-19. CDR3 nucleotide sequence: TGTGCCAGCTCACCAGAACACAGGGAGAGGGAGACCCAGTACTTC. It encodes CASSPEHRERETQYF.